A selection of T cell receptor beta chains follows, all from one sample in a study of circulating and synovial CD4+ cells in juvenile arthritis. Here immunoSEQ multiplex PCR was the method, and the copy in TCRdb shows in-frame clones only, minus some. The table lists tens of thousands of clones, around 93% of them singletons. Sequences were obtained from CD4+ T cells from blood. These TCRs come from a human donor with juvenile idiopathic arthritis. CDR3s include the opening cysteine and the closing phenylalanine or tryptophan. The order of the fields is clone size, D gene, V gene, J gene, CDR3 protein, CDR3 DNA. A D gene is named only where the DNA matches it firmly. Size tells how often a clone was seen (once, few, many) or the class of an expanded clone, and some rows leave it out.

abundance: .; d_gene: .; v_gene: TRBV19; j_gene: TRBJ1-4; CDR3aa: CASSLQIGGEKLFF; CDR3nt: TGTGCCAGTAGTCTCCAGATCGGAGGGGAAAAACTGTTTTTT
abundance: .; d_gene: TRBD2; v_gene: TRBV28; j_gene: TRBJ2-1; CDR3aa: CASRNPGLAAFNEQFF; CDR3nt: TGTGCCAGCAGGAACCCGGGGCTAGCGGCCTTCAATGAGCAGTTCTTC
abundance: .; d_gene: TRBD1; v_gene: TRBV5-8; j_gene: TRBJ2-3; CDR3aa: CASRIPGQGTDTQYF; CDR3nt: TGTGCCAGCAGAATTCCGGGACAGGGCACAGATACGCAGTATTTT
abundance: .; d_gene: .; v_gene: TRBV23-1; j_gene: TRBJ1-3; CDR3aa: CASSQIADSPSGNTIYF; CDR3nt: TGCGCCAGCAGTCAAATCGCCGACAGCCCCTCTGGAAACACCATATATTTT
abundance: few; d_gene: .; v_gene: TRBV30; j_gene: TRBJ2-4; CDR3aa: CAWSVLAKNIQYF; CDR3nt: TGTGCCTGGAGTGTACTCGCCAAAAACATTCAGTACTTC
abundance: .; d_gene: TRBD2; v_gene: TRBV7-9; j_gene: TRBJ2-5; CDR3aa: CASRFSRLAGQETQYF; CDR3nt: TGTGCCAGCAGGTTTAGTAGGCTAGCGGGACAAGAGACCCAGTACTTC
abundance: .; d_gene: TRBD1; v_gene: TRBV9; j_gene: TRBJ1-1; CDR3aa: CASSKDRGRTEAFF; CDR3nt: TGTGCCAGCAGCAAAGACAGGGGGCGGACTGAAGCTTTCTTT
abundance: .; d_gene: .; v_gene: TRBV5-1; j_gene: TRBJ2-1; CDR3aa: CASSTDSVSYNEQFF; CDR3nt: TGCGCCAGCAGCACGGACTCCGTCTCCTACAATGAGCAGTTCTTC
abundance: once; d_gene: TRBD1; v_gene: TRBV28; j_gene: TRBJ2-1; CDR3aa: CASSWAGGNEQFF; CDR3nt: TGTGCCAGCAGTTGGGCAGGGGGCAATGAGCAGTTCTTC
abundance: .; d_gene: .; v_gene: TRBV7-2; j_gene: TRBJ2-1; CDR3aa: CASSPGSFPYNEQFF; CDR3nt: TGTGCCAGCAGCCCGGGGTCATTCCCCTACAATGAGCAGTTCTTC
abundance: few; d_gene: .; v_gene: TRBV6-6; j_gene: TRBJ2-5; CDR3aa: CASRRETQYF; CDR3nt: TGTGCCAGCAGGCGGGAGACCCAGTACTTC
abundance: .; d_gene: .; v_gene: TRBV5-4; j_gene: TRBJ1-1; CDR3aa: CASSSTKFRATEAFF; CDR3nt: TGTGCCAGCAGCAGCACTAAGTTCAGGGCCACTGAAGCTTTCTTT
abundance: .; d_gene: TRBD1; v_gene: TRBV7-8; j_gene: TRBJ2-7; CDR3aa: CASRPGQGNSEQYF; CDR3nt: TGTGCCAGCAGACCGGGACAGGGGAACTCCGAGCAGTACTTC
abundance: .; d_gene: TRBD1; v_gene: TRBV6-1; j_gene: TRBJ2-2; CDR3aa: CASRETGDLGELFF; CDR3nt: TGTGCCAGCAGGGAAACAGGGGACCTCGGGGAGCTGTTTTTT
abundance: .; d_gene: TRBD2; v_gene: TRBV10-2; j_gene: TRBJ2-7; CDR3aa: CASSLTSGGTYEQYF; CDR3nt: TGCGCCAGCAGCCTTACTAGCGGGGGAACCTACGAGCAGTACTTC
abundance: once; d_gene: TRBD2; v_gene: TRBV7-8; j_gene: TRBJ2-4; CDR3aa: CASSFFGGEDFINIQYF; CDR3nt: TGTGCCAGCAGCTTCTTCGGGGGGGAGGACTTTATAAACATTCAGTACTTC
abundance: once; d_gene: .; v_gene: TRBV7-9; j_gene: TRBJ2-2; CDR3aa: CASSFQGGVNQGTGELFF; CDR3nt: TGTGCCAGCAGCTTTCAGGGTGGAGTGAATCAGGGGACCGGGGAGCTGTTTTTT
abundance: .; d_gene: .; v_gene: TRBV28; j_gene: TRBJ1-1; CDR3aa: CASSLFRVRTEAFF; CDR3nt: TGTGCCAGCAGTTTATTTCGGGTGAGAACTGAAGCTTTCTTT
abundance: .; d_gene: TRBD1; v_gene: TRBV30; j_gene: TRBJ1-6; CDR3aa: CAWSVPAGGSYNSPLHF; CDR3nt: TGTGCCTGGAGTGTACCGGCAGGGGGTTCCTATAATTCACCCCTCCACTTT
abundance: .; d_gene: .; v_gene: TRBV27; j_gene: TRBJ2-1; CDR3aa: CASSTRAGLISNEQFF; CDR3nt: TGTGCCAGCAGTACCCGAGCGGGCTTAATAAGCAATGAGCAGTTCTTC
abundance: .; d_gene: .; v_gene: TRBV9; j_gene: TRBJ2-7; CDR3aa: CASSVAQSYEQYF; CDR3nt: TGTGCCAGCAGCGTAGCACAGTCCTACGAGCAGTACTTC
abundance: .; d_gene: .; v_gene: TRBV5-1; j_gene: TRBJ2-5; CDR3aa: CASSTNREETQYF; CDR3nt: TGCGCCAGCAGCACGAACAGGGAGGAGACCCAGTACTTC